The sequence of this T cell receptor (beta chain) was determined in a study of T cell responses to AZD1222 COVID-19 vaccine. The CDR3 spans 15 residues. Germline CDR1 SGHDN, CDR2 FVKESK. V lost 4 bases to trimming and J lost 2 bases, with 14 bases between them. Sequenced by immunoSEQ multiplex PCR; TCRdb stores in-frame clones only, minus some. The data contain around 150,000 clones, roughly nine tenths of them singletons. The source is an adult who received the AZD1222 COVID-19 vaccine. This chain connects TRBV14 to TRBJ1-2; no definite D call. The sequencing used peripheral blood, collected 28 days after the second AZD1222 dose. The CDR3 DNA reads TGTGCCAGCAGCCCCCATTTCAGCGGGAACTATGGCTACACCTTC. The encoded protein is CASSPHFSGNYGYTF.